This T cell receptor (beta chain) comes out of a study of control samples from healthy donors and cancer patients. A single count supports this clone. Assay used: immunoSEQ multiplex PCR; TCRdb lists only in-frame clones, some missing. The sample consists of about 55,000 clones, roughly 87% of them appearing once. CDR3 length equals 12 residues. Germline CDR1 is LNHDA and CDR2 is SQIVND (reference sequence). Trimming removed 5 bases at V and 4 bases at J, with 6 bases between. The sequence came from a man aged 50 or older in good health. Source material: blood. The chain combines TRBV19 with TRBJ2-1; tentatively, D is TRBD1 or TRBD2 (5 bases each). DNA of the CDR3: TGTGCCAGTAGTTGGGGGTACAATGAGCAGTTCTTC. Translated, it gives CASSWGYNEQFF.